Below, 5 T cell receptor beta chains from the same sample are listed, as sequenced in a study of blood T cell repertoires in COVID-19. Sequencing used immunoSEQ multiplex PCR; TCRdb keeps in-frame clones, though not all of them. The repertoire holds 120,000 to 150,000 clones, with 84% as singletons. Sequenced input: peripheral blood. These receptors all come from a man in his thirties or forties with COVID-19, enrolled during active disease.

The count of this clone is one. The V and J genes are TRBV6-6 and TRBJ1-6; 7 bases agree with TRBD1. Per germline, CDR1 MNHNY and CDR2 SVGAGI (reference sequence). The CDR3 sequence is 14 residues long. The V segment lost 4 bases and the J segment 7 bases; nucleotides outside the gene matches: 4. CDR3 loop: CASSLTGNNSPLHF. The CDR3, as DNA: TGTGCCAGCAGTTTGACAGGGAACAATTCACCCCTCCACTTT.

The CDR3 protein is CASSGRAQGATYEQYF. CDR3 coding DNA: TGTGCCAGCAGTGGACGAGCACAGGGGGCAACCTACGAGCAGTACTTC. The chain is built from TRBV2 and TRBJ2-7; 9 positions agree with TRBD1. CDR3 size: 16 residues. Germline values: CDR1 SNHLY, CDR2 FYNNEI. With V trimmed by 4 bases and J by 2 bases, 9 bases remained unmatched.

The chain carries TRBV9 and TRBJ2-1; the match to TRBD1 covers 9 bases. V was clipped by 2 bases and J by 7 bases; unmatched bases: 4. The CDR3 loop spans 14 amino acids. The germline V gene has CDR1 SGDLS and CDR2 YYNGEE. CDR3 coding DNA: TGTGCCAGCAGCGTCTGGGGGACAGGGAATGAGCAGTTCTTC. It translates to CASSVWGTGNEQFF.

Concerning this clone: Compared with germline, one end of the junction differs, possibly owing to a read error. The chain uses TRBV29-1 and TRBJ1-2, with no clear D. CDR3 length: 10 amino acids. CDR1 and CDR2 from the germline V gene are SQVTM and ANQGSEA. Here the CDR3 DNA reads TGCAGCGTCGAGTTTCGTACAGCCCCCTTC. This codes for CSVEFRTAPF.

The rearrangement links TRBV4-2 to TRBJ2-1; D might be TRBD1 (6 bases). V lost 4 bases and J lost 7, with 14 bases in between. CDR1 and CDR2 from the germline V gene are LGHNA and YNFKEQ. The length of the CDR3 is 14 residues. The CDR3 loop reads CASSPVGTSNEQFF. The CDR3 region has the DNA TGTGCCAGCAGCCCCGTCGGGACATCTAATGAGCAGTTCTTC.